Listed below are T cell receptor beta chains from one sample, sequenced in a study of shared clonotypes between healthy human individuals. TCRdb's copy holds only in-frame clones and misses some; the assay was immunoSEQ multiplex PCR. The data show about a million clones, 77% seen once. Sequencing was carried out using memory CD4+ T cells from PBMCs. Receptor source: a man between 18 and 35 years old in good health. Some clones in this sample may be carry-over from other donors' samples. Both conserved end residues are part of each CDR3. Fields, in order: clone size, D gene, V gene, J gene, CDR3 protein, CDR3 DNA. The D gene is left open where the match is weak. Size is stated for part of the rows, as once, few or many counts, or as a class when the clone is expanded.

>-|-|TRBV19|TRBJ2-3
CASSPGGTDTQYF
TGTGCCAGTAGCCCAGGGGGCACAGATACGCAGTATTTT
>-|TRBD2|TRBV5-6|TRBJ2-1
CASSSSGTRSYNEQFF
TGTGCCAGCAGCTCATCCGGGACTAGGTCCTACAATGAGCAGTTCTTC
>-|-|TRBV30|TRBJ2-2
CAWSRGWSATGELFF
TGTGCCTGGAGCCGCGGCTGGTCGGCCACCGGGGAGCTGTTTTTT
>-|TRBD2|TRBV7-2|TRBJ2-7
CASSLGLAETYEQYF
TGTGCCAGCAGCCTAGGACTAGCGGAGACCTACGAGCAGTACTTC
>-|-|TRBV7-9|TRBJ1-3
CASSLYANTIYF
TGTGCCAGCAGCTTGTATGCGAACACCATATATTTT
>-|TRBD1|TRBV29-1|TRBJ2-7
CSATGQGAHEQYF
TGCAGCGCCACGGGACAGGGGGCTCACGAGCAGTACTTC
>-|-|TRBV5-1|TRBJ1-5
CASSFSGGQPQHF
TGCGCCAGCAGCTTTTCGGGTGGTCAGCCCCAGCATTTT
>-|-|TRBV7-8|TRBJ1-2
CASSLTALKGAVGYTF
TGTGCCAGCAGCTTGACCGCCTTAAAAGGGGCGGTTGGCTACACCTTC
>-|TRBD1|TRBV7-8|TRBJ2-7
CASSRLGDRGRYEQYF
TGTGCCAGCAGCAGACTAGGGGACAGGGGACGTTACGAGCAGTACTTC
>-|-|TRBV19|TRBJ1-5
CATKSGQLNQPQHF
TGTGCCACCAAAAGTGGACAGCTCAATCAGCCCCAGCATTTT
>-|TRBD2|TRBV5-1|TRBJ2-7
CASSWGSSGELYEQYF
TGCGCCAGCAGCTGGGGATCTAGCGGGGAACTCTACGAGCAGTACTTC
>-|TRBD2|TRBV7-6|TRBJ2-2
CASSSRTSSNTGELFF
TGTGCCAGCAGCTCGAGGACTAGCTCGAACACCGGGGAGCTGTTTTTT
>few|TRBD1|TRBV9|TRBJ1-3
CASSVGQGSGNTIYF
TGTGCCAGCAGCGTAGGACAGGGCTCTGGAAACACCATATATTTT
>-|TRBD1|TRBV6-6|TRBJ1-2
CASSGQEYGYTF
TGTGCCAGCAGTGGACAGGAGTATGGCTACACCTTC
>few|-|TRBV11-2|TRBJ2-3
CASRADTQYF
TGTGCCAGCAGGGCAGATACGCAGTATTTT
>-|-|TRBV18|TRBJ1-1
CASSLNTGSLNTEAFF
TGTGCCAGCTCACTTAACACCGGGAGTCTGAACACTGAAGCTTTCTTT
>once|-|TRBV2|TRBJ1-3
CASREQGAGNTIYF
TGTGCCAGCAGGGAACAAGGGGCTGGAAACACCATATATTTT
>-|-|TRBV5-1|TRBJ2-7
CASSANNPSYEQYF
TGCGCCAGCAGCGCCAACAACCCATCCTACGAGCAGTACTTC
>-|-|TRBV7-2|TRBJ2-3
CASSLMFSRDTQYF
TGTGCCAGCAGCTTAATGTTCTCCAGGGATACGCAGTATTTT
>-|TRBD2|TRBV7-6|TRBJ2-2
CASSLGAGRPGELFF
TGTGCCAGCAGCTTAGGAGCGGGGCGCCCCGGGGAGCTGTTTTTT
>-|-|TRBV28|TRBJ1-5
CASSPSRSQPQHF
TGTGCCAGCAGTCCCAGCCGGAGCCAGCCCCAGCATTTT
>-|-|TRBV4-1|TRBJ1-1
CASSQVGLNTEAFF
TGCGCCAGCAGCCAGGTCGGACTGAACACTGAAGCTTTCTTT
>-|-|TRBV13|TRBJ1-4
CASSLQGTGNEKLFF
TGTGCCAGCAGCCTACAAGGGACGGGGAATGAAAAACTGTTTTTT
>once|-|TRBV27|TRBJ1-2
CASSLSPRLEDYGYTF
TGTGCCAGCAGTTTATCTCCCAGGTTGGAGGACTATGGCTACACCTTC
>-|-|TRBV28|TRBJ2-3
CASKKGTKPDTQYF
TGTGCCAGCAAAAAAGGGACAAAGCCAGATACGCAGTATTTT
>once|TRBD1|TRBV2|TRBJ1-2
CASSDDREYGYTF
TGTGCCAGCAGTGACGACAGGGAGTATGGCTACACCTTC
>-|-|TRBV6-1|TRBJ1-2
CASSETHGYGYTF
TGTGCCAGCAGTGAAACACACGGCTATGGCTACACCTTC
>-|-|TRBV28|TRBJ2-3
CASGTPLTDTQYF
TGTGCCAGCGGAACCCCCTTAACTGATACGCAGTATTTT
>-|-|TRBV9|TRBJ2-5
CASGLGDGRETQYF
TGTGCCAGCGGGCTAGGGGACGGACGGGAGACCCAGTACTTC
>-|TRBD1|TRBV28|TRBJ2-7
CASSLRTGEGVRGEQYF
TGTGCCAGCAGTTTACGGACAGGGGAAGGGGTTCGTGGGGAGCAGTACTTC
>once|TRBD1|TRBV4-3|TRBJ2-7
CASSRDRGTSSYEQYF
TGCGCCAGCAGCCGGGACAGGGGGACGAGCTCCTACGAGCAGTACTTC
>-|-|TRBV28|TRBJ2-5
CASSLPRGGIETQYF
TGTGCCAGCAGTTTACCCAGGGGTGGTATCGAGACCCAGTACTTC
>-|TRBD2|TRBV7-8|TRBJ2-2
CASSVVRESGELFF
TGTGCCAGCAGCGTAGTGCGGGAGTCCGGGGAGCTGTTTTTT
>-|TRBD1|TRBV30|TRBJ2-5
CAWSSPGQQETQYF
TGTGCCTGGAGTTCCCCGGGACAGCAAGAGACCCAGTACTTC
>-|-|TRBV30|TRBJ2-7
CACGRGWNEQYF
TGTGCCTGTGGGCGAGGCTGGAACGAGCAGTACTTC
>-|-|TRBV6-6|TRBJ2-7
CASSFYYEQYF
TGTGCCAGCAGTTTCTATTACGAGCAGTACTTC
>-|TRBD1|TRBV4-2|TRBJ1-2
CASSPSPGQGEGYTF
TGTGCCAGCAGCCCTTCGCCGGGACAGGGGGAAGGCTACACCTTC
>-|TRBD2|TRBV10-1|TRBJ2-3
CASSDSQGTSGTSTDTQYF
TGCGCCAGCAGTGATTCTCAAGGGACTAGCGGGACTAGCACAGATACGCAGTATTTT
>-|TRBD2|TRBV6-6|TRBJ2-3
CASSTSGSTDTQYF
TGTGCCAGCAGTACTAGCGGGAGTACAGACACGCAGTATTTT
>few|-|TRBV7-3|TRBJ2-5
CASSYKTAYQETQYF
TGTGCCAGCAGCTACAAGACAGCGTACCAAGAGACCCAGTACTTC
>-|TRBD1|TRBV15|TRBJ2-5
CATSRGTGEETQYF
TGTGCCACCAGCAGAGGGACAGGGGAAGAGACCCAGTACTTC
>-|-|TRBV19|TRBJ2-1
CASKVQHGGYNEQFF
TGTGCCAGTAAAGTACAGCACGGGGGCTACAATGAGCAGTTCTTC
>once|TRBD1|TRBV4-2|TRBJ1-4
CASSQDPGGWEKLFF
TGTGCCAGCAGCCAAGACCCAGGGGGCTGGGAAAAACTGTTTTTT
>few|-|TRBV7-3|TRBJ1-1
CASSPSPANTEAFF
TGTGCCAGCAGCCCCTCCCCAGCGAACACTGAAGCTTTCTTT
>-|-|TRBV19|TRBJ1-2
CASSARGEPYGYTF
TGTGCCAGTAGTGCGCGGGGCGAACCCTATGGCTACACCTTC
>-|-|TRBV5-1|TRBJ2-5
CASSAKQETQYF
TGCGCCAGCAGCGCCAAACAAGAGACCCAGTACTTC
>-|TRBD2|TRBV5-4|TRBJ2-2
CASSALAGGPDTGELFF
TGTGCCAGCAGCGCACTAGCGGGAGGGCCGGACACCGGGGAGCTGTTTTTT
>once|-|TRBV29-1|TRBJ2-7
CSVVGGAGDEQYF
TGCAGCGTTGTTGGAGGAGCCGGAGACGAGCAGTACTTC
>-|TRBD2|TRBV7-2|TRBJ2-1
CASSLAGGIEQFF
TGTGCCAGCAGCTTAGCGGGAGGGATTGAGCAGTTCTTC
>-|-|TRBV7-2|TRBJ1-1
CASSLTQAMNTEAFF
TGTGCCAGCAGCTTAACGCAGGCCATGAACACTGAAGCTTTCTTT
>-|-|TRBV2|TRBJ2-7
CASSEAGSSYEQYF
TGTGCCAGCAGTGAGGCGGGTAGCTCCTACGAGCAGTACTTC
>-|TRBD2|TRBV11-2|TRBJ2-3
CASSPPGGRVTDTQYF
TGTGCCAGCAGCCCCCCGGGCGGGAGGGTCACAGATACGCAGTATTTT
>-|TRBD2|TRBV11-2|TRBJ2-5
CASSFGLVETQYF
TGTGCCAGCAGCTTTGGACTAGTGGAGACCCAGTACTTC
>-|-|TRBV6-5|TRBJ1-1
CASSSNRDRAEAFF
TGTGCCAGCAGTTCAAACAGGGATAGAGCTGAAGCTTTCTTT
>-|-|TRBV5-1|TRBJ1-3
CASSQAGSGNTIYF
TGCGCCAGCAGCCAGGCTGGGTCCGGAAACACCATATATTTT
>many|TRBD2|TRBV19|TRBJ2-1
CASRRRGGRNEQFF
TGTGCCAGTAGGCGGCGGGGGGGTAGGAATGAGCAGTTCTTC
>-|-|TRBV6-5|TRBJ2-4
CASSPTSDRYIQYF
TGTGCCAGCAGTCCGACTAGTGACAGGTACATTCAGTACTTC
>few|-|TRBV9|TRBJ2-3
CASSVDDRTDTQYF
TGTGCCAGCAGCGTAGATGACCGCACAGATACGCAGTATTTT
>-|-|TRBV7-3|TRBJ1-1
CASRYSGQNTEAFF
TGTGCCAGCAGGTACTCAGGCCAGAACACTGAAGCTTTCTTT